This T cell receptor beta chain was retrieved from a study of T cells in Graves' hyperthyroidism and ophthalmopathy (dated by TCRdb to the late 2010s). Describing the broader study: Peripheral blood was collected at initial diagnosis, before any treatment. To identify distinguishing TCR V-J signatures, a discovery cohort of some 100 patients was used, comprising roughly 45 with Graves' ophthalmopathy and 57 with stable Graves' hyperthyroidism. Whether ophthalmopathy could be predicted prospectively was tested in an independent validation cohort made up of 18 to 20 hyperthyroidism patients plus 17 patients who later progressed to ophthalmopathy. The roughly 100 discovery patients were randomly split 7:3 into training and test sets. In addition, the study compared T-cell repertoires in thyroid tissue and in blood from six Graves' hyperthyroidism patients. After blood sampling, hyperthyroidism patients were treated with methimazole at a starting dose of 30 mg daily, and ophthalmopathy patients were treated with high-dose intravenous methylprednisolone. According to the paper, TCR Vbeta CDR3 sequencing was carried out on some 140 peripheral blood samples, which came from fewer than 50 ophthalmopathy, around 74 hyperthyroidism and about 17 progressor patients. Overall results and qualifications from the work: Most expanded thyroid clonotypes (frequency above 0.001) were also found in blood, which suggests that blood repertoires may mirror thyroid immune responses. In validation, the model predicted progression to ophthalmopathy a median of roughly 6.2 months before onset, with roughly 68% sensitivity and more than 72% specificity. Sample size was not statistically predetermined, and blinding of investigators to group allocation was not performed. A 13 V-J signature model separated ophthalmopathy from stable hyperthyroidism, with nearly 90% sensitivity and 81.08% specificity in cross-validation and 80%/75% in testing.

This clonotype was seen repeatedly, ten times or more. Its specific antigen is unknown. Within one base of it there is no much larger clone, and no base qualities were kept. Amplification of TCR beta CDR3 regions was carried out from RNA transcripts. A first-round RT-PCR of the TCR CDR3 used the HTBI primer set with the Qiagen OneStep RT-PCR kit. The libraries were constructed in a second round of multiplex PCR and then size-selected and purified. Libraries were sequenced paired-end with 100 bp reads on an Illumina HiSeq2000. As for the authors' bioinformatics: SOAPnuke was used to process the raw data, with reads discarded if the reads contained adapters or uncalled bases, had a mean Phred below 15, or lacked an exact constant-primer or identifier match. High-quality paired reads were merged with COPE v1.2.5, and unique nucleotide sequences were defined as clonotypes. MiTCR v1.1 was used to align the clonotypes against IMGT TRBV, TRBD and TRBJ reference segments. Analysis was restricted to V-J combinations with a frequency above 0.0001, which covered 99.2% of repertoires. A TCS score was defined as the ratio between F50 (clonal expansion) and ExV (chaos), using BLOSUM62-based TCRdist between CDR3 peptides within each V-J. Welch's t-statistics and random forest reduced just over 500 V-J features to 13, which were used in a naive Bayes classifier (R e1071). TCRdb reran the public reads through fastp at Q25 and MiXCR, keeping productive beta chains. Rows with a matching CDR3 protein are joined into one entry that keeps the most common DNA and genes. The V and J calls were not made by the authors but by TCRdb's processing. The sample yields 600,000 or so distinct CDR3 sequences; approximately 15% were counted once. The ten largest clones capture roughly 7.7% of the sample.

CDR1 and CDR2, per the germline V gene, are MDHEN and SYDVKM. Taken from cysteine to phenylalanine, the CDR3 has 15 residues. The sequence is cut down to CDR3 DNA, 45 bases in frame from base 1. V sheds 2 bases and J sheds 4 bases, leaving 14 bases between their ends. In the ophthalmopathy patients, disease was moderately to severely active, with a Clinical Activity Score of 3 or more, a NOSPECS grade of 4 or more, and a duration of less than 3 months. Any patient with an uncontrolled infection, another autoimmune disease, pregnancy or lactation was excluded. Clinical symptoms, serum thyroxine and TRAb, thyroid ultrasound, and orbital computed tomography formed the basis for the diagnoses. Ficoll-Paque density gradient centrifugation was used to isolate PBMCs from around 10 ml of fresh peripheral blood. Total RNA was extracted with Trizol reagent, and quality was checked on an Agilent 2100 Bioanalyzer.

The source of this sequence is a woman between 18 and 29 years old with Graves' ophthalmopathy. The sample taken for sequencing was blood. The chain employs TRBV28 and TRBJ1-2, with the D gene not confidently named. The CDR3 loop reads CASSLGQILTYGYTF. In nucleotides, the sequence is TGTGCCAGCAGTTTAGGGCAGATCCTCACCTATGGCTACACCTTC.